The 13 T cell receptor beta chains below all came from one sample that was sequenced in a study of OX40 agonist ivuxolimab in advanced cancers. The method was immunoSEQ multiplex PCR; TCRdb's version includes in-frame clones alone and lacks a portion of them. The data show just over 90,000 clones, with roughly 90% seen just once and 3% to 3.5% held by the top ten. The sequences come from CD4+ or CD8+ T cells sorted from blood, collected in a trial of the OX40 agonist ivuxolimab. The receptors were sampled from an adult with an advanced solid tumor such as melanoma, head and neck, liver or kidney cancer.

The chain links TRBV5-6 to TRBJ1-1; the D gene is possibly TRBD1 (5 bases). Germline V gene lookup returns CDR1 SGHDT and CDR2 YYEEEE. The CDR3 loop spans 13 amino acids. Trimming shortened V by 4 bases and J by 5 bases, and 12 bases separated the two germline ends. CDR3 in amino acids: CASSMGVGTEAFF. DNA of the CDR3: TGTGCCAGCAGCATGGGGGTTGGGACTGAAGCTTTCTTT.

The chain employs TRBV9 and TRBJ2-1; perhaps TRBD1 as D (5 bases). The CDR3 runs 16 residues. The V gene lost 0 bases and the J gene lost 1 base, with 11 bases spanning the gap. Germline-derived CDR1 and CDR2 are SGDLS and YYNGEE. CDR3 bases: TGTGCCAGCAGCGTAGAAGGGGTGGGGTCCTACAATGAGCAGTTCTTC. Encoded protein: CASSVEGVGSYNEQFF.

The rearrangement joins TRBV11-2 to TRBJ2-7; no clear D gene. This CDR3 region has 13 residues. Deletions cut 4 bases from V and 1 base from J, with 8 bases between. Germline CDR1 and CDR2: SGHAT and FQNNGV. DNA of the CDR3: TGTGCCAGCAGCTATACAGTGTCCTACGAGCAGTACTTC. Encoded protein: CASSYTVSYEQYF.

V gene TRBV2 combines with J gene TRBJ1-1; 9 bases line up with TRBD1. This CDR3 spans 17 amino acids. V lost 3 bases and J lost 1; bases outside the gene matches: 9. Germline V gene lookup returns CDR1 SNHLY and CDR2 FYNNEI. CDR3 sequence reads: CASSDQPPGQGNTEAFF. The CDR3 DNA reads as TGTGCCAGCAGTGACCAGCCTCCGGGACAGGGGAACACTGAAGCTTTCTTT.

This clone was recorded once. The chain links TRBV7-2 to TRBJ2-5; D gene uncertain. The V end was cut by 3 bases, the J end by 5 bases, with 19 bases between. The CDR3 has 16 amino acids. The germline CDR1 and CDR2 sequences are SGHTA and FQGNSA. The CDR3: CASSFLGIFLGETQYF. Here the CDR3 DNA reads TGTGCCAGCAGCTTTCTGGGTATCTTCTTAGGGGAGACCCAGTACTTC. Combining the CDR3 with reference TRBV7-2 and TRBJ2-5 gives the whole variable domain GAGVSQSPSNKVTEKGKDVELRCDPISGHTALYWYRQSLGQGLEFLIYFQGNSAPDKSGLPSDRFSAERTGGSVSTLTIQRTQQEDSAVYLCASSFLGIFLGETQYFGPGTRLLVL.

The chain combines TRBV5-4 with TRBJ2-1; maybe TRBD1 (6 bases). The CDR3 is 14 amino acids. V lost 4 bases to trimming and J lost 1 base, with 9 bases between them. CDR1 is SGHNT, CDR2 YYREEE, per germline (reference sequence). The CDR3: CASSRQGSYNEQFF. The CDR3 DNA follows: TGTGCCAGCAGCCGGCAGGGGTCCTACAATGAGCAGTTCTTC.

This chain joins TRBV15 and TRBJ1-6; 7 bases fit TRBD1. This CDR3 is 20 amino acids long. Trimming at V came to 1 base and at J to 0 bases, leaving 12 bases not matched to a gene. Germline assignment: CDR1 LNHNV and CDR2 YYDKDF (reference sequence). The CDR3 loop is CATSRGLNTGQISYNSPLHF. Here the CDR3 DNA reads TGTGCCACCAGCAGAGGCTTAAATACGGGACAGATCTCCTATAATTCACCCCTCCACTTT.

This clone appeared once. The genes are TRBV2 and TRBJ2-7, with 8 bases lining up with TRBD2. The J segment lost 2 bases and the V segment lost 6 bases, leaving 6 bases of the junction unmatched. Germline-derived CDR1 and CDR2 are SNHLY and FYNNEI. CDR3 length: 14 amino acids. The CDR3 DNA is TGTGCCAGCAGCGAGCGGGGGACAACCTACGAGCAGTACTTC. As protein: CASSERGTTYEQYF.

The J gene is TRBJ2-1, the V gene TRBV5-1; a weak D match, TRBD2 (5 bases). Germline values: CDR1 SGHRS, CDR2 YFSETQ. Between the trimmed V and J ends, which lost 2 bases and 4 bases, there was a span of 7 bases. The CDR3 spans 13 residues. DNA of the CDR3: TGCGCCAGCAGCTTCTCGGGGTACAATGAGCAGTTCTTC. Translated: CASSFSGYNEQFF.

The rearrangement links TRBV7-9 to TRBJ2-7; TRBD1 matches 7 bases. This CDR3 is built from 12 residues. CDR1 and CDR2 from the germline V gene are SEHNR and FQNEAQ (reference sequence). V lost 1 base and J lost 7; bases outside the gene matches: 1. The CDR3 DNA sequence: TGTGCCAGCAGCTTAGGGACAGGTGAGCAGTACTTC. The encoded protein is CASSLGTGEQYF.

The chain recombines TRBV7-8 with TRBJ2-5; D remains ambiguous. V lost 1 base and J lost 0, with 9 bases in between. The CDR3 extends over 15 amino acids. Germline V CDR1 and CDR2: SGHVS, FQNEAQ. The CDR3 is CASSLDLGYQETQYF. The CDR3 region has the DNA TGTGCCAGCAGCTTAGACCTGGGGTACCAAGAGACCCAGTACTTC.

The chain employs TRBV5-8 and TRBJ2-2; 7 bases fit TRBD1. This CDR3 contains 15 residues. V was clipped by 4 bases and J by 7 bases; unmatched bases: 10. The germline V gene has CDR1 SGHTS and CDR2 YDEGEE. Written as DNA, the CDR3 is TGTGCCAGCAGCCGTGACAGGGATTGGGGCGGGGAGCTGTTTTTT. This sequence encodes CASSRDRDWGGELFF.

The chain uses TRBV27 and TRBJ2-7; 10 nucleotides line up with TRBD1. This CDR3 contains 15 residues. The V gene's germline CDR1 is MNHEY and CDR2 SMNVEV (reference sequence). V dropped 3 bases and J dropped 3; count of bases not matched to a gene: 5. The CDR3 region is CASSFRGTGDYEQYF. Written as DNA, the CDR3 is TGTGCCAGCAGTTTTCGGGGGACAGGGGACTACGAGCAGTACTTC.